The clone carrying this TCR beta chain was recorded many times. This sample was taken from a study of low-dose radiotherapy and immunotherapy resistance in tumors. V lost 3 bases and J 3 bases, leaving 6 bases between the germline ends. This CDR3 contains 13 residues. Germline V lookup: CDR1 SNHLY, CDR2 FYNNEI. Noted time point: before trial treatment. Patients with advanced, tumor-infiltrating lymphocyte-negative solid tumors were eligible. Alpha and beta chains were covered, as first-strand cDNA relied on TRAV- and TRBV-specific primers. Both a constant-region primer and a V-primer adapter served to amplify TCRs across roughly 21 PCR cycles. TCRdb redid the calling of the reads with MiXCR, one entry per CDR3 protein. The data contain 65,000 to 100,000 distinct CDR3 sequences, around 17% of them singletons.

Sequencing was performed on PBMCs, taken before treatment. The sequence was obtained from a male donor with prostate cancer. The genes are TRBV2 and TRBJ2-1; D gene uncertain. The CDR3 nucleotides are TGTGCCAGCAGTGATCCCCTCTACAATGAGCAGTTCTTC. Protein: CASSDPLYNEQFF. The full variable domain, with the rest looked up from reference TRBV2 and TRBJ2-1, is EPEVTQTPSHQVTQMGQEVILRCVPISNHLYFYWYRQILGQKVEFLVSFYNNEISEKSEIFDDQFSVERPDGSNFTLKIRSTKLEDSAMYFCASSDPLYNEQFFGPGTRLTVL.